A single sample gave rise to the 19 T cell receptor beta chains below, sequenced in a study of technical replicates of blood from a handful of donors. The method was immunoSEQ multiplex PCR; TCRdb's version includes in-frame clones alone and lacks a portion of them. The sample includes 81,000 or so clones, approximately 97% of them seen just once. Material: T cells isolated from PBMCs. The source is a human donor in good health.

The chain has TRBV10-1 and TRBJ1-2; TRBD1 matches at 7 bases. J lost 2 bases, V lost 2 bases, and 2 bases had no gene match. CDR3 length equals 14 residues. Germline lookup yields CDR1 WNHNN and CDR2 SYGVQD (reference sequence). The DNA of the CDR3 is TGCGCCAGCAGTGAGGACAGGGACAACTATGGCTACACCTTC. It encodes CASSEDRDNYGYTF.

The chain recombines TRBV11-3 with TRBJ2-1; 7 nucleotides agree with TRBD2. The CDR3 has 17 amino acids. Germline V gene lookup returns CDR1 SGHNT and CDR2 YENEEA. V was pared by 5 bases and J by 1 base, with 11 bases of the junction left unmatched. CDR3 residues: CASSTRGGSTSYNEQFF. The CDR3 DNA sequence: TGTGCCAGCAGCACCCGCGGGGGTTCAACGTCCTACAATGAGCAGTTCTTC. Looking up the rest from reference TRBV11-3 and TRBJ2-1 gives the full variable domain: EAGVVQSPRYKIIEKKQPVAFWCNPISGHNTLYWYLQNLGQGPELLIRYENEEAVDDSQLPKDRFSAERLKGVDSTLKIQPAELGDSAVYLCASSTRGGSTSYNEQFFGPGTRLTVL.

The chain is built from TRBV5-6 and TRBJ2-5; 9 bases fit TRBD1. V shed 2 bases, J shed 5 bases, and the junction held 4 bases outside the gene matches. The CDR3 covers 14 residues. The V gene's germline CDR1 is SGHDT and CDR2 YYEEEE. The chain's CDR3 is CASSLTGGRETQYF. DNA for the CDR3: TGTGCCAGCAGCTTAACAGGGGGCCGTGAGACCCAGTACTTC.

V gene TRBV2 combines with J gene TRBJ1-4, with a possible D match to TRBD1 (5 bases). V was cut by 6 bases and J by 0 bases, with 8 bases left in between. Germline V gene sequence: CDR1 SNHLY, CDR2 FYNNEI. This CDR3 region has 14 residues. CDR3 coding DNA: TGTGCCAGCAGGACGGGGGCAACTAATGAAAAACTGTTTTTT. This encodes CASRTGATNEKLFF.

This clone was seen a few times. J is TRBJ2-3 and V is TRBV20-1; D remains unclear. The germline CDR1 and CDR2 sequences are DFQATT and SNEGSKA (reference sequence). The ends were cut back, 5 bases at V and 2 bases at J, with 5 bases in the middle. The CDR3 is 11 amino acids. CDR3 coding DNA: TGCAGTGCTTCCTCCACAGATACGCAGTATTTT. Translation: CSASSTDTQYF.

The DNA for the CDR3 is TGTGCCAGCAGCGGGGCCTCTGGGGCCAACGTCCTGACTTTC. This encodes CASSGASGANVLTF. V usage is TRBV9 and J usage is TRBJ2-6; no reliable D call. Germline V gene data show CDR1 as SGDLS and CDR2 as YYNGEE. This CDR3 has 14 amino acids. The ends were cut back, 3 bases at V and 0 bases at J, with 4 bases in the middle.

This clone was observed once. The rearrangement links TRBV5-1 to TRBJ1-2; 7 nucleotides agree with TRBD1. This CDR3 has 14 residues. J gave up 6 bases and V 4 bases, and 9 bases lay outside the gene matches. Germline V CDR1 and CDR2: SGHRS, YFSETQ. CDR3 loop: CASSVRQGRDGYTF. CDR3 sequence (DNA): TGCGCCAGCAGCGTTAGACAGGGAAGGGATGGCTACACCTTC.

The chain uses TRBV14 and TRBJ1-2; D may be TRBD1 (6 bases). V was trimmed by 3 bases and J by 4 bases, leaving 18 bases between them. The CDR3 length is 16 residues. Germline V gene data show CDR1 as SGHDN and CDR2 as FVKESK. CDR3 DNA: TGTGCCAGCAGCCAGGTAAAGCCAGGGGACGGCTATGGCTACACCTTC. Translation gives CASSQVKPGDGYGYTF.

The chain carries TRBV11-2 and TRBJ2-5; 7 bases line up with TRBD1. J lost 5 bases, V lost 4 bases, and 13 bases had no gene match. Per germline, CDR1 SGHAT and CDR2 FQNNGV. The CDR3 spans 16 residues. Written as DNA, the CDR3 is TGTGCCAGCAGCTGGGGTGGACAGGTCTGGTTGGAGACCCAGTACTTC. Amino acid sequence: CASSWGGQVWLETQYF.

The chain combines TRBV9 with TRBJ2-2; 9 bases are a match to TRBD2. Germline V gene lookup returns CDR1 SGDLS and CDR2 YYNGEE. This CDR3 has 18 amino acids. With V trimmed by 4 bases and J by 7 bases, 17 bases remained unmatched. CDR3 loop: CASSSRGTSSYSGGELFF. CDR3 bases: TGTGCCAGCAGCTCCCGAGGGACTAGCTCCTACAGTGGCGGGGAGCTGTTTTTT.

The gene calls are TRBV4-1 and TRBJ2-7; 9 positions agree with TRBD1. CDR3 length: 16 residues. Germline trimming cut 3 bases from V and 1 base from J; bases unmatched to any gene: 7. Germline CDR1 MGHRA, CDR2 YSYEKL. The CDR3 DNA reads TGCGCCAGCAGCCAGACTCCCGGGACAGGGTCCTACGAGCAGTACTTC. Its protein product is CASSQTPGTGSYEQYF.

The V gene is TRBV19, the J gene TRBJ1-5; the D gene is possibly TRBD1 (5 bases). CDR3 length: 16 residues. V was clipped by 0 bases and J by 5 bases, with 14 bases between them. CDR1 and CDR2 from the germline V gene are LNHDA and SQIVND (reference sequence). The CDR3 here is CASSIERTLGHQPQHF. The CDR3 DNA reads TGTGCCAGTAGTATAGAGAGGACACTTGGACATCAGCCCCAGCATTTT. The full variable domain, completed using reference TRBV19 and TRBJ1-5, is DGGITQSPKYLFRKEGQNVTLSCEQNLNHDAMYWYRQDPGQGLRLIYYSQIVNDFQKGDIAEGYSVSREKKESFPLTVTSAQKNPTAFYLCASSIERTLGHQPQHFGDGTRLSIL.

The chain employs TRBV6-5 and TRBJ2-2, with TRBD1 matching 11 bases. The germline V gene encodes CDR1 MNHEY and CDR2 SVGAGI. V lost 4 bases to trimming and J lost 11 bases; unmatched junction nucleotides: 12. The CDR3 totals 16 residues. In nucleotides, the CDR3 is TGTGCCAGCAGTTCCCTCGGACAGGGGGCAGTCGGAGAGCTGTTTTTT. It codes for CASSSLGQGAVGELFF.

This clone has a single count. The chain employs TRBV6-6 and TRBJ2-3; D gene unclear. In germline, CDR1 is MNHNY, CDR2 SVGAGI (reference sequence). With 2 bases removed from V and 0 bases from J, the gap between germline ends came to 6 bases. This CDR3 has 14 residues. Here the CDR3 reads CASSYLQSTDTQYF. Written as DNA, the CDR3 is TGTGCCAGCAGTTACCTGCAGAGCACAGATACGCAGTATTTT.

The CDR3 bases are TGTGCCAGCAGCGGGTTAGATGAGCAGTTCTTC. Amino acids: CASSGLDEQFF. V usage is TRBV6-5 and J usage is TRBJ2-1; D call uncertain. The CDR3 has 11 residues. V shed 6 bases and J shed 8 bases, with 8 bases lying between them. Germline CDR1 reads MNHEY; CDR2 reads SVGAGI.

V and J are TRBV7-8 and TRBJ2-3; TRBD1 matches 8 bases. The J segment lost 14 bases and the V segment lost 2 bases, leaving 12 bases of the junction unmatched. From germline, CDR1 is SGHVS and CDR2 FQNEAQ. This CDR3 spans 14 amino acids. In DNA, the CDR3 is TGTGCCAGCAGCTTAACAGGGGGGCTCACCGGGGGGTATTTT. Amino acids: CASSLTGGLTGGYF.

This clone was recorded only once. The chain recombines TRBV5-1 with TRBJ1-2; TRBD1 aligns across 7 bases. Germline values: CDR1 SGHRS, CDR2 YFSETQ. The V and J ends lost 3 bases and 5 bases, in that order; junction bases with no gene match: 13. The CDR3 is 16 amino acids. The DNA of the CDR3 is TGCGCCAGCAGCTCTCAACCTGGACAGGCCACATATGGCTACACCTTC. Amino acids: CASSSQPGQATYGYTF.

This chain connects TRBV7-2 to TRBJ2-4; 10 positions match TRBD2. The CDR3 runs to 15 residues. Germline V lookup: CDR1 SGHTA, CDR2 FQGNSA. With 3 bases clipped from V and 6 bases from J, the junction kept 5 bases outside the gene matches. Here the CDR3 DNA reads TGTGCCAGCAGCTTCGAAGCGGGAGGGATAAACATTCAGTACTTC. This translates into CASSFEAGGINIQYF.

V and J are TRBV2 and TRBJ2-3; maybe TRBD1 (5 bases). This CDR3 spans 14 amino acids. The V end was cut by 5 bases, the J end by 1 base, with 10 bases between. Germline CDR1 SNHLY, CDR2 FYNNEI. The CDR3 DNA is TGTGCCAGCAGTTGGACACAAGGCACAGATACGCAGTATTTT. Protein product: CASSWTQGTDTQYF. Complete variable domain (other parts from reference TRBV2 and TRBJ2-3): EPEVTQTPSHQVTQMGQEVILRCVPISNHLYFYWYRQILGQKVEFLVSFYNNEISEKSEIFDDQFSVERPDGSNFTLKIRSTKLEDSAMYFCASSWTQGTDTQYFGPGTRLTVL.